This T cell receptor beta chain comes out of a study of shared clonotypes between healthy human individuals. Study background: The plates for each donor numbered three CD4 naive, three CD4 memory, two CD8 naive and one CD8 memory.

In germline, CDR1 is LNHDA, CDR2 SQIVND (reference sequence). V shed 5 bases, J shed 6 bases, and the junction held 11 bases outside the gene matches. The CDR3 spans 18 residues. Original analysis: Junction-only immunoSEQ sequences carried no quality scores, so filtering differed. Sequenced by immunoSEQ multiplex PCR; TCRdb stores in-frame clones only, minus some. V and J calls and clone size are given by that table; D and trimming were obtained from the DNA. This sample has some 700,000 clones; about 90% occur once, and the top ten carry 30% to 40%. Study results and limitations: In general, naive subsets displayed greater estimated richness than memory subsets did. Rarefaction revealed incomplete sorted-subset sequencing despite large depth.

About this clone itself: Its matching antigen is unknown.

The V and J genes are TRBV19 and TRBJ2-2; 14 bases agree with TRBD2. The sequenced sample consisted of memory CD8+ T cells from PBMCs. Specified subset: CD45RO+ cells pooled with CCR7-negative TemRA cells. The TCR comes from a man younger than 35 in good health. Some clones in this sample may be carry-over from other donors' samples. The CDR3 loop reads CASSPRTSGRIRPGELFF. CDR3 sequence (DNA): TGTGCCAGTAGTCCCCGGACTAGCGGGAGGATTCGCCCCGGGGAGCTGTTTTTT.